This TCR beta chain was identified during a study of regulatory and conventional T cells in RAG deficiency. Findings of the study overall: Omenn syndrome and CID/AS patients had around 100-fold fewer unique Treg TCR beta sequences, versus about 10-fold elsewhere. In Omenn syndrome, Treg and Tconv repertoires overlapped >75%. RAG-deficient patients showed markedly lower Shannon entropy and higher Simpson indices than control T-cell subsets.

The ends lost 4 bases at V and 3 bases at J; junction bases unmatched: 12. This CDR3 comprises 17 residues. Germline CDR1 is SGHDT and CDR2 is YYEEEE. Sequencing used immunoSEQ multiplex PCR; TCRdb keeps in-frame clones, though not all of them. The top ten hold 5% to 6.5% of the sample, which has tens of thousands of clones, over 80% seen once. A remark on this clone: As yet, its antigen is unknown.

This same sample was also taken into another study, of regulatory T cells. That source adds: Primers: 52 TRBV forward and 13 TRBJ reverse. Patient repertoires had restricted TRB V-J pairs and skewed V and J usage, most in Tregs.

The genes are TRBV5-6 and TRBJ2-7, with 11 bases identical to TRBD2. The sequence came from a human donor in good health. Sequenced: CD8+ T cells sorted from blood. DNA of the CDR3: TGTGCCAGCAGCACCGGGACTAGCGGCCGGGGCCTCTACGAGCAGTACTTC. Translation: CASSTGTSGRGLYEQYF.